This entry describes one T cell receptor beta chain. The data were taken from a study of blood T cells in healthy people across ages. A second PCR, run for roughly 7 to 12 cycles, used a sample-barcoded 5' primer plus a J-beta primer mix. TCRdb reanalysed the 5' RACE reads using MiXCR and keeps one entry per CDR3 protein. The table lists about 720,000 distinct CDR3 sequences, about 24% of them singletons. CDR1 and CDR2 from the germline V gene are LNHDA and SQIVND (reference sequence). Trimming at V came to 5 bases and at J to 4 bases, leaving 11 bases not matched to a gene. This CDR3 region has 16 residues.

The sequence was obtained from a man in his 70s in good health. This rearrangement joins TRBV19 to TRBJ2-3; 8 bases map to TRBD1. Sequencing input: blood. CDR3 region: CASSSQFDRGADTQYF. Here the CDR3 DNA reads TGTGCCAGTAGTTCCCAATTCGACAGGGGCGCAGATACGCAGTATTTT.